Shown below are 21 T cell receptor beta chains from a single sample sequenced in a study of lymphopenia after photon versus proton radiotherapy. Profiling relied on immunoSEQ multiplex PCR, and the TCRdb table lists in-frame clones only, not all of them. The table shows 150,000 to 200,000 clones, with about 85% occurring only once. Sample: peripheral blood, taken from a patient treated with photon-based radiotherapy. The source of these receptors is a man between 45 and 60 years old with gastric cancer.

The chain recombines TRBV5-6 with TRBJ2-7; TRBD1 agrees at 9 bases. Germline V CDR1 and CDR2: SGHDT, YYEEEE. V dropped 5 bases and J dropped 2; count of bases not matched to a gene: 8. The CDR3 loop spans 15 amino acids. CDR3 nucleotides: TGTGCCAGCAGAGCCGGGACAGGGCCTACCTACGAGCAGTACTTC. It encodes CASRAGTGPTYEQYF. Drawing the rest from reference TRBV5-6 and TRBJ2-7, the complete variable domain is DAGVTQSPTHLIKTRGQQVTLRCSPKSGHDTVSWYQQALGQGPQFIFQYYEEEERQRGNFPDRFSGHQFPNYSSELNVNALLLGDSALYLCASRAGTGPTYEQYFGPGTRLTVT.

V and J are TRBV7-2 and TRBJ1-5, with D possibly TRBD1 on 5 matching bases. The CDR3 consists of 14 residues. Germline V gives CDR1 SGHTA, CDR2 FQGNSA. With 3 bases removed from V and 4 bases from J, the gap between germline ends came to 10 bases. The CDR3 coding sequence is TGTGCCAGCAGCTTGGGGGACCGAAATCAGCCCCAGCATTTT. It specifies CASSLGDRNQPQHF.

The V and J genes are TRBV4-3 and TRBJ2-7; 9 nucleotides line up with TRBD1. Germline V gives CDR1 LGHNA, CDR2 YSLEER. V shed 1 base, J shed 4 bases, and the junction held 2 bases outside the gene matches. The CDR3 is made up of 14 amino acids. The CDR3 loop reads CASSQGTGEYEQYF. The CDR3 bases are TGCGCCAGCAGCCAAGGGACAGGGGAATACGAGCAGTACTTC.

The chain carries TRBV2 and TRBJ2-1, with no clear D. Between the trimmed V and J ends, which lost 9 bases and 1 base, there was a span of 10 bases. This CDR3 comprises 13 residues. Germline CDR1 reads SNHLY; CDR2 reads FYNNEI. Here the CDR3 reads CASDPGSYNEQFF. In DNA form, the CDR3 reads TGTGCCAGTGATCCGGGTTCCTACAATGAGCAGTTCTTC.

The rearrangement joins TRBV30 to TRBJ1-4; D may be TRBD1 (5 bases). The CDR3 is 13 residues long. Germline V gives CDR1 GTSNPN, CDR2 SVGIG (reference sequence). Trimming took 0 bases from V and 8 from J, leaving 10 bases between them. The CDR3 region is CAWSVGAGEKLFF. In nucleotides, the CDR3 is TGTGCCTGGAGTGTTGGGGCAGGCGAAAAACTGTTTTTT. The full variable domain, in which reference TRBV30 and TRBJ1-4 provide the parts outside the CDR3, is SQTIHQWPATLVQPVGSPLSLECTVEGTSNPNLYWYRQAAGRGLQLLFYSVGIGQISSEVPQNLSASRPQDRQFILSSKKLLLSDSGFYLCAWSVGAGEKLFFGSGTQLSVL.

This clone occurred once. The chain couples TRBV27 to TRBJ2-7; TRBD1 or TRBD2 may be the D gene (6 bases each). Germline V CDR1 and CDR2: MNHEY, SMNVEV (reference sequence). This CDR3 comprises 12 residues. Trimming took 6 bases from V and 5 from J, leaving 11 bases between them. The DNA of the CDR3 is TGTGCCAGCAGGGGGGCGGGGAACGAGCAGTACTTC. It yields the protein CASRGAGNEQYF.

The chain recombines TRBV30 with TRBJ2-3; D gene uncertain. CDR3 length equals 12 residues. The germline V and J ends were trimmed by 0 bases and 1 base, with 2 bases remaining between them. The germline V gene encodes CDR1 GTSNPN and CDR2 SVGIG (reference sequence). CDR3 residues: CAWSVGTDTQYF. The CDR3 DNA reads as TGTGCCTGGAGTGTCGGCACAGATACGCAGTATTTT.

The V gene is TRBV27, the J gene TRBJ1-2, with 9 bases identical to TRBD1. The V gene's germline CDR1 is MNHEY and CDR2 SMNVEV (reference sequence). Losses at the gene ends were 3 bases for V and 2 bases for J; bases not matched to a gene: 7. There are 16 residues in the CDR3. This CDR3 is CASSLGTGLGNYGYTF. CDR3 DNA sequence: TGTGCCAGCAGTTTGGGGACAGGGTTAGGGAACTATGGCTACACCTTC.

The chain uses TRBV9 and TRBJ2-3; D ambiguous. V gave up 2 bases and J gave up 0 bases, with 13 bases separating them. CDR3 length: 16 residues. CDR1 SGDLS and CDR2 YYNGEE come from the germline V gene. The CDR3: CASSVRPDPSTDTQYF. Written as DNA, the CDR3 is TGTGCCAGCAGCGTCAGGCCGGACCCAAGCACAGATACGCAGTATTTT. The whole variable domain, remainder taken from reference TRBV9 and TRBJ2-3, is DSGVTQTPKHLITATGQRVTLRCSPRSGDLSVYWYQQSLDQGLQFLIQYYNGEERAKGNILERFSAQQFPDLHSELNLSSLELGDSALYFCASSVRPDPSTDTQYFGPGTRLTVL.

This chain links TRBV18 with TRBJ2-5, with D perhaps matching TRBD1 (6 bases). Trimming shortened V by 5 bases and J by 4 bases, and 17 bases separated the two germline ends. The germline V gene has CDR1 KGHSH and CDR2 LQKENI. CDR3 length: 15 amino acids. The DNA for the CDR3 is TGTGCCAGCTCATCAACGAACAGGGTCACAGAGACCCAGTACTTC. As protein: CASSSTNRVTETQYF.

The rearrangement joins TRBV6-5 to TRBJ1-5; a weak D match, TRBD1 (6 bases). V was clipped by 0 bases and J by 2 bases, with 8 bases between them. The CDR3 loop spans 15 amino acids. Germline lookup yields CDR1 MNHEY and CDR2 SVGAGI. CDR3 in DNA: TGTGCCAGCAGTTACTCGAACAGGGGCAATCAGCCCCAGCATTTT. Protein: CASSYSNRGNQPQHF.

This clone has more than one count but fewer than ten. The J gene is TRBJ2-3, the V gene TRBV11-2; D is ambiguous. Germline CDR1 and CDR2: SGHAT and FQNNGV. V was clipped by 2 bases and J by 0 bases, with 9 bases between them. The CDR3 sequence is 15 residues long. CDR3 region: CASSLSQTSTDTQYF. The DNA of the CDR3 is TGTGCCAGCAGCTTAAGCCAGACTAGCACAGATACGCAGTATTTT.

The rearrangement uses TRBV4-1 and TRBJ2-5; D is unresolved. The CDR3 totals 15 residues. Germline CDR1 MGHRA, CDR2 YSYEKL. Trimming pared 4 bases from V and 4 bases from J, leaving 16 bases between. This chain's CDR3 is CASSPGPSWGETQYF. As DNA, the CDR3 is TGCGCCAGCAGCCCCGGACCCAGCTGGGGAGAGACCCAGTACTTC.

A note on this clone: At one end the junction does not follow the germline gene, possibly because of a read error. The chain couples TRBV5-1 to TRBJ2-1; no firm D call. This CDR3 has 12 residues. CDR1 and CDR2 from the germline V gene are SGHRS and YFSETQ. CDR3 nucleotides: TGCGCCAGCAGCTTGTACTACGATGAGCAGTTCTTC. Translated: CASSLYYDEQFF.

The chain is built from TRBV9 and TRBJ1-1, with D possibly being TRBD1 (5 bases). Germline V gene sequence: CDR1 SGDLS, CDR2 YYNGEE. The CDR3 covers 14 residues. The V end lost 0 bases, the J end lost 5 bases, and 11 bases lay between the germline ends. CDR3 coding DNA: TGTGCCAGCAGCGTAGTCTCCAGGGTTACTGAAGCTTTCTTT. Residues: CASSVVSRVTEAFF.

V gene TRBV29-1 combines with J gene TRBJ1-4; TRBD1 matches 9 bases. J lost 5 bases, V lost 6 bases, and 4 bases had no gene match. The germline V gene has CDR1 SQVTM and CDR2 ANQGSEA. This CDR3 has 13 amino acids. DNA of the CDR3: TGCAGCGTAGGGACAGGGTTGAATGAAAAACTGTTTTTT. Protein product: CSVGTGLNEKLFF.

J is TRBJ1-1 and V is TRBV6-1; tentative D call: TRBD1 (6 bases). The CDR3 is made up of 12 amino acids. Trimming removed 7 bases from V and 6 bases from J, with 12 bases in between. Germline CDR1 MNHNS, CDR2 SASEGT. CDR3 sequence reads: CASTKGTPEAFF. The DNA of the CDR3 is TGTGCCAGCACTAAAGGGACACCTGAAGCTTTCTTT.

The CDR3 DNA sequence: TGTGCCAGCAGCAGAGGCCGAAACAGGGGGGGCACAGATACGCAGTATTTT. It encodes CASSRGRNRGGTDTQYF. The chain uses TRBV7-2 and TRBJ2-3; 8 bases agree with TRBD1. The CDR3 is made up of 17 amino acids. Germline lookup yields CDR1 SGHTA and CDR2 FQGNSA. Unmatched junction bases numbered 11, after V lost 5 bases and J lost 1 base.

V gene TRBV2 combines with J gene TRBJ1-2; no reliable D call. The germline V and J ends were trimmed by 0 bases and 5 bases, with 4 bases remaining between them. CDR1 is SNHLY, CDR2 FYNNEI, per germline. This CDR3 is 12 amino acids long. For the CDR3, the DNA is TGTGCCAGCAGTGAAGCCCGTTATGGCTACACCTTC. Protein sequence: CASSEARYGYTF. Full variable domain (outside the CDR3, taken from reference TRBV2 and TRBJ1-2): EPEVTQTPSHQVTQMGQEVILRCVPISNHLYFYWYRQILGQKVEFLVSFYNNEISEKSEIFDDQFSVERPDGSNFTLKIRSTKLEDSAMYFCASSEARYGYTFGSGTRLTVV.

The chain links TRBV30 to TRBJ2-2, with no clear D. The CDR3 is made up of 13 amino acids. Germline CDR1 reads GTSNPN; CDR2 reads SVGIG (reference sequence). Trimming removed 0 bases from V and 8 bases from J, with 10 bases in between. The CDR3: CAWSVGRVGELFF. The DNA for the CDR3 is TGTGCCTGGAGTGTTGGCAGAGTAGGGGAGCTGTTTTTT.

CDR3 nucleotides: TGCGCCAGCAGCCAAGGATCCCCTTGGGTGGCTGGAAACACCATATATTTT. Its translation: CASSQGSPWVAGNTIYF. The chain carries TRBV4-1 and TRBJ1-3; no reliable D call. Germline V gives CDR1 MGHRA, CDR2 YSYEKL. The CDR3 is 17 residues long. Trimming left V 1 base short and J 2 bases short, with 15 bases between.